The 19 T cell receptor beta chains given below trace back to one sample, sequenced in a study of kidney transplant recipient with SARS-CoV-2 infection. TCRdb independently ran MiXCR on the reads; one entry per CDR3 protein. The data hold about 250,000 distinct CDR3 sequences, with under 35% observed a single time. Here the sequenced sample was a blood sample, taken at baseline and on day 111 from a kidney transplant recipient. These receptors were taken from a young adult male patient who had COVID-19 and was a kidney transplant recipient. Some T cells may originate from the graft donor.

For this clonotype: This sequence may be a read error, since a much larger clone differs from it by one base. V gene TRBV6-6 combines with J gene TRBJ1-2; no reliable D call. The CDR3 length is 9 residues. CDR1 MNHNY and CDR2 SVGAGI come from the germline V gene (reference sequence). Trimming took 10 bases from V and 5 from J, leaving 5 bases between them. CDR3 in amino acids: CATWYGYTF. CDR3 bases: TGTGCCACCTGGTATGGCTACACCTTC.

As concerns this clonotype: It may be a read error: a sequence one base away is much more abundant. The gene calls are TRBV7-9 and TRBJ1-1; 7 bases are a match to TRBD1. Germline V lookup: CDR1 SEHNR, CDR2 FQNEAQ (reference sequence). There are 12 residues in the CDR3. CDR3 bases: TGTGCCAGCAGCCGCCGGGACAGTGAAACTTTCTTT. Translation gives CASSRRDSETFF.

This clonotype was detected only once. It may be a read error: a sequence one base away is much more abundant. The rearrangement joins TRBV11-2 to TRBJ1-1, with D perhaps TRBD1 (6 bases). Germline V gene lookup returns CDR1 SGHAT and CDR2 FQNNGV. The CDR3 runs 13 residues. The CDR3 sequence is CASRRQVNTEASF. The CDR3 bases are TGTGCCAGCAGGAGACAGGTGAACACTGAAGCTTCCTTT. Full variable domain (outside the CDR3, taken from reference TRBV11-2 and TRBJ1-1): EAGVAQSPRYKIIEKRQSVAFWCNPISGHATLYWYQQILGQGPKLLIQFQNNGVVDDSQLPKDRFSAERLKGVDSTLKIQPAKLEDSAVYLCASRRQVNTEASFGQGTRLTVV.

The sample holds many counts of this clonotype. This rearrangement joins TRBV6-1 to TRBJ1-2; D is uncertain. Germline assignment: CDR1 MNHNS and CDR2 SASEGT. V was shortened by 5 bases and J by 4 bases, with 23 bases between the two germline ends. The CDR3 spans 17 residues. The CDR3 region is CASSPGHSMRKTYGYTF. The CDR3 DNA is TGTGCCAGCAGTCCTGGTCACTCTATGCGAAAGACCTATGGCTACACCTTC.

This clonotype occurred many times. The chain employs TRBV7-3 and TRBJ2-5; perhaps D is TRBD1 or TRBD2 (5 bases each). This CDR3 is built from 13 residues. The V and J ends lost 5 bases and 1 base respectively, with 8 bases between them. CDR1 is SGHTA and CDR2 is FQGTGA in the germline V gene. CDR3 residues: CASSPGTQETQYF. CDR3 bases: TGTGCCAGCAGCCCGGGGACCCAAGAGACCCAGTACTTC.

This clonotype was seen a few times. The chain links TRBV2 to TRBJ2-3; TRBD1 matches at 8 bases. The CDR3 is 15 amino acids. Germline-derived CDR1 and CDR2 are SNHLY and FYNNEI. V shed 3 bases, J shed 1 base, and the junction held 3 bases outside the gene matches. CDR3 DNA: TGTGCCAGCAGTGATGGACAGGGCCGCACAGATACGCAGTATTTT. It yields the protein CASSDGQGRTDTQYF. Complete variable domain (other parts from reference TRBV2 and TRBJ2-3): EPEVTQTPSHQVTQMGQEVILRCVPISNHLYFYWYRQILGQKVEFLVSFYNNEISEKSEIFDDQFSVERPDGSNFTLKIRSTKLEDSAMYFCASSDGQGRTDTQYFGPGTRLTVL.

As regards this clonotype: A much larger clonotype is one base distant, so this may be a read error. V usage is TRBV9 and J usage is TRBJ2-3; 13 positions match TRBD2. The end of the DNA is better explained by TRBJ2-5, so the J call may be wrong. The CDR3 length is 17 residues. Germline V gives CDR1 SGDLS, CDR2 YYNGEE. The CDR3 nucleotides are TGTGCCAGCAGCCCATCGACGGGACTAGCGGGAAGTGGGACCCAGTACTTC. This gives the protein CASSPSTGLAGSGTQYF.

This clonotype has a count of ten or more. This sequence joins TRBV7-1 and TRBJ1-2; D remains ambiguous. TRBV7-1 is an ORF; its function is uncertain. The V end lost 5 bases, the J end lost 4 bases, and 23 bases lay between the germline ends. This CDR3 region has 17 residues. CDR3 loop: CASSGWHHEGKTYGYTF. For the CDR3, the DNA is TGTGCCAGCAGCGGCTGGCATCACGAGGGAAAGACCTATGGCTACACCTTC.

Concerning this clonotype: Possible read error: a much larger clone is one base away. The rearrangement joins TRBV12-3 or TRBV12-4 to TRBJ1-2, with D unresolved. The V gene lost 4 bases and the J gene lost 4 bases, with 22 bases spanning the gap. The CDR3 length is 17 residues. CDR3 in amino acids: CASSYNYSSRKTYGYTF. The CDR3 DNA reads as TGTGCCAGCAGTTACAACTACAGCTCCCGAAAGACCTATGGCTACACCTTC.

As to this clonotype: A much larger clonotype is one base distant, so this may be a read error. The chain employs TRBV4-3 and TRBJ1-1, with TRBD1 matching over 7 bases. Germline lookup yields CDR1 LGHNA and CDR2 YSLEER. The CDR3 consists of 15 residues. CDR3 in DNA: TGCGTCAGCAGCCAAGACCCACAGGGGCGCACTGAAGCTTTCTTT. Amino acid sequence: CVSSQDPQGRTEAFF.

This clonotype was seen ten or more times. This sequence joins TRBV9 and TRBJ2-7; D is uncertain. CDR3 length: 12 residues. The V and J ends lost 0 bases and 6 bases respectively, with 7 bases between them. Germline CDR1 reads SGDLS; CDR2 reads YYNGEE. The CDR3 nucleotides read TGTGCCAGCAGCGTAGAGGTGGGCGAGCAGTACTTC. Translated, it gives CASSVEVGEQYF.

This clonotype showed up many times. The chain links TRBV11-1 to TRBJ1-4; D is uncertain. The CDR3 is made up of 16 amino acids. Trimming shortened V by 5 bases and J by 3 bases, and 16 bases separated the two germline ends. Germline V CDR1 and CDR2: SGHAT, FQDESV (reference sequence). The CDR3 is CASSQSAVSSNEKLFF. The CDR3 nucleotides read TGTGCCAGCAGCCAAAGTGCCGTGTCGTCTAATGAAAAACTGTTTTTT.

This clonotype was detected many times. The chain has TRBV5-1 and TRBJ1-5, with D possibly TRBD1 on 6 matching bases. Germline CDR1 and CDR2: SGHRS and YFSETQ. This CDR3 has 14 residues. The V end was cut by 5 bases, the J end by 6 bases, with 15 bases between. Here the CDR3 reads CASRPTGSPQPQHF. The CDR3 DNA reads as TGCGCCAGCAGGCCAACAGGGAGCCCTCAGCCCCAGCATTTT.

This clonotype was observed a single time. A much larger clone sits a single nucleotide away, making a read error possible. The chain carries TRBV27 and TRBJ2-1; 8 bases map to TRBD1. The CDR3 spans 18 residues. The germline V gene has CDR1 MNHEY and CDR2 SMNVEV (reference sequence). DNA of the CDR3: TGTGCCAGCAGTAAACGAAGGGGACAGGTCAGCTCCTACAATGAGCAGCTCTTC. It encodes CASSKRRGQVSSYNEQLF.

This clonotype was seen ten or more times. The chain recombines TRBV7-9 with TRBJ2-1, with no clear D. Germline CDR1 is SEHNR and CDR2 is FQNEAQ (reference sequence). The CDR3 is 14 residues long. The V end lost 3 bases, the J end lost 4 bases, and 10 bases lay between the germline ends. The CDR3 DNA follows: TGTGCCAGCAGCTTCCCCCTGCCGTACAATGAGCAGTTCTTC. Residues: CASSFPLPYNEQFF.

At least ten counts were recorded for this clonotype. The rearrangement links TRBV5-4 to TRBJ2-7, with TRBD2 identical over 7 bases. J lost 6 bases, V lost 0 bases, and 9 bases had no gene match. In germline, CDR1 is SGHNT, CDR2 YYREEE (reference sequence). The CDR3 has 15 residues. CDR3 in amino acids: CASSLGDFGRREQYF. The CDR3 DNA follows: TGTGCCAGCAGCTTGGGTGATTTCGGGAGGCGCGAGCAGTACTTC.

This clonotype has at least ten counts. The CDR3 loop reads CASSETGVAAGYTF. The DNA for the CDR3 is TGTGCCAGCAGCGAGACAGGGGTTGCTGCTGGCTACACCTTC. The chain employs TRBV2 and TRBJ1-2; 8 bases fit TRBD1. The germline gives CDR1 SNHLY, CDR2 FYNNEI. V was clipped by 6 bases and J by 7 bases; unmatched bases: 10. The CDR3 extends over 14 amino acids. Full variable domain (remainder filled in from reference TRBV2 and TRBJ1-2): EPEVTQTPSHQVTQMGQEVILRCVPISNHLYFYWYRQILGQKVEFLVSFYNNEISEKSEIFDDQFSVERPDGSNFTLKIRSTKLEDSAMYFCASSETGVAAGYTFGSGTRLTVV.

This clonotype was observed many times. J is TRBJ2-2 and V is TRBV6-5; possibly TRBD2 for D (5 bases). Trimming shortened V by 6 bases and J by 5 bases, and 7 bases separated the two germline ends. There are 12 residues in the CDR3. CDR1 and CDR2 from the germline V gene are MNHEY and SVGAGI. The CDR3 protein is CASRLGTGELFF. The CDR3, as DNA: TGTGCCAGCAGACTAGGAACCGGGGAGCTGTTTTTT.

To note about this clonotype: This may be a read error, as it is one base from a much larger clone. The chain carries TRBV11-3 and TRBJ1-2; the D is unclear. Germline-derived CDR1 and CDR2 are SGHNT and YENEEA. V lost 4 bases and J 2 bases, leaving 17 bases between the germline ends. CDR3 length: 16 amino acids. The CDR3 nucleotides read TGTGCCAGCAGCTCGGTTGGAGACATCCTCAACTATGGCTACACCTTC. Translation gives CASSSVGDILNYGYTF.